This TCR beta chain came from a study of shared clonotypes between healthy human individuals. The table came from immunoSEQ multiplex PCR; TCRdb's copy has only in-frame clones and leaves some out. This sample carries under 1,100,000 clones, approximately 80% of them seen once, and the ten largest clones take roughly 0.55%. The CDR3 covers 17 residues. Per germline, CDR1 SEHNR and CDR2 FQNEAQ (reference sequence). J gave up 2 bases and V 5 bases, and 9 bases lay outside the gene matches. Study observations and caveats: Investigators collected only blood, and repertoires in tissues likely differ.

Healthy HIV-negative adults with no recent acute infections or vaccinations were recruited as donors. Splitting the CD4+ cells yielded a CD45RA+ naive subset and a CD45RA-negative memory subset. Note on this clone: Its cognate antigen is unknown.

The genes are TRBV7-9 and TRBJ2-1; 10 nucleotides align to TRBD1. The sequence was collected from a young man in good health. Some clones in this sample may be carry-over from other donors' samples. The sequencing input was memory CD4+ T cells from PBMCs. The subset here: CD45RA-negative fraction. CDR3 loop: CASSKGTGVQTYNEQFF. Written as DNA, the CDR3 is TGTGCCAGCAGCAAAGGGACAGGGGTACAGACCTACAATGAGCAGTTCTTC.